This T cell receptor (beta chain) was captured in a study of brain T cells in children with intractable seizures. General study points: HCMV serostatus was not known, and viral specificity came from CDR3 similarity only. Top 50 brain clonotypes included both public and private clones.

Only cases whose brain tissue showed the highest T cell transcript signatures were sequenced. Patients received at least one anti-epileptic drug before surgery. As to this clone: What it binds is not known.

Some clones are missing from TCRdb's copy, which holds only in-frame ones; the method was immunoSEQ multiplex PCR. Among about 8,000 clones listed, over 65% were seen once. The CDR3 is 15 amino acids. With 1 base clipped from V and 3 bases from J, the junction kept 5 bases outside the gene matches. Per the germline V gene, CDR1 is MGHRA and CDR2 is YSYEKL. V and J are TRBV4-1 and TRBJ2-5; the match to TRBD2 covers 7 bases. This clonotype was sampled from a boy in the first two years of life with tuberous sclerosis and intractable seizures. This specimen was resected brain tissue, taken at surgery. DNA of the CDR3: TGCGCCAGCAGCCAAGTGGCTAGCGGCAAAGAGACCCAGTACTTC. Translation gives CASSQVASGKETQYF.